Below, one T cell receptor beta chain is given with its context. Its antigen is unknown. Nothing much larger sits one base from this clone, and base qualities are not available. The immunoSEQ Assay, a bias-controlled multiplex PCR, was used to amplify TCRbeta CDR3 regions from genomic DNA. The authors' analysis ran thus. The number of nucleated cells in each sample was estimated by amplification of reference gene primers within the assay. To quantify the absolute abundance of each unique TCRbeta CDR3 rearrangement, sequence reads were collapsed and filtered. Productive Simpson clonality was computed per sample as the square root of Simpson's diversity index over productive rearrangements. Imported from immuneACCESS, the table was reduced by TCRdb to in-frame sequences with V and J called. These copies leave out some clones; in studies compared against another copy, an unresolved V gene accounts for under half, and the cause of the remainder is not known. From that table come the V and J calls and clone size; the DNA was used to work out D and trimming. This sample gives some 400,000 clones in total; 85% to 90% of them show up just once. The top ten hold approximately 6.2% of the sample.

This sample was included in a study of blood T cell repertoires in COVID-19 (dated by TCRdb to the early 2020s). With regard to the full study: Samples covering the acute and convalescent phases of COVID-19 were provided by collaborators in the United States, Italy and Spain. The prospective study material was composed of cDNA or gDNA derived from T cells, B-cell-depleted T cells, or PBMCs. The dataset comprised deeply sampled blood TCRbeta repertoires from subjects exposed to, actively infected with, or recovered from COVID-19. The repertoires were released in a freely available public database intended as a resource for research on the immune response to SARS-CoV-2. Samples came from the ongoing ImmuneRACE study (first 160 participants) plus 1,254 subjects from 6 global collaborators. Nearly every sample came with metadata listing a de-identified subject ID, COVID-19 status, age in years and sex. Where available, HLA class I and class II types were obtained from metadata supplied by the sample provider rather than from assay-based typing.

Here is what the overall study found, with its caveats: Clinical and demographic metadata were provided uncurated, with the amount varying by source and participant.

Whole blood was collected in K2EDTA tubes by collaborating institutions according to the institutions' own protocols. For TCRbeta analysis, collaborators shipped samples as frozen whole blood, isolated PBMCs, or DNA extracted from either of those sample types. Reading from cysteine to phenylalanine, the CDR3 counts 16 amino acids. CDR3 DNA only is kept here, 48 bases in frame from base 1. Between the V and J ends, shortened by 0 bases and 9 bases respectively, the junction contains 15 bases. Reading the germline V gene gives CDR1 ENHRY and CDR2 SYGVKD. The chain is made from TRBV10-3 and TRBJ1-6; the D gene is perhaps TRBD1, from 6 matching bases. This receptor was identified in a man aged 18 to 30 with active or convalescent COVID-19. The specimen sequenced was peripheral blood. The bases are TGTGCCATCAGTGAGTCGAATAACAGGGAGATTTCACCCCTCCACTTT. Its product reads: CAISESNNREISPLHF.